This TCR beta chain was retrieved from a study of blood T cell repertoires in COVID-19. Across the study: Nucleic acid was either cDNA or gDNA, and it came from T cells, B-cell-depleted T cells, or PBMCs.

Germline CDR1 SEHNR, CDR2 FQNEAQ (reference sequence). The V and J ends lost 4 bases and 9 bases respectively, with 16 bases between them. The CDR3 sequence is 14 residues long. Enrollment of patients from Seattle took place during active infection, with longitudinal follow-up. Original processing methods: Researchers report that nucleated cell counts were estimated from reference gene primer amplification. Assay: immunoSEQ multiplex PCR; the TCRdb copy retains only in-frame clones and omits some. The DNA was the basis for D and trimming; V, J and clone size are from that table. The sample lists more than 200,000 clones, approximately 90% occurring once.

The sequencing input was peripheral blood. J is TRBJ1-5 and V is TRBV7-9; D call uncertain. The origin of this receptor is a young man with COVID-19, enrolled during active disease. The CDR3 protein is CASSSDGGIGPQHF. The CDR3 DNA is TGTGCCAGCAGCTCTGACGGCGGCATTGGGCCCCAGCATTTT.